This T cell receptor beta chain derives from a study of blood T cell repertoires in COVID-19. CDR1 is SGHRS and CDR2 is YFSETQ in the germline V gene. The CDR3 covers 14 residues. The ends were cut back, 0 bases at V and 3 bases at J, with 7 bases in the middle. The assay was immunoSEQ multiplex PCR, and TCRdb's table has in-frame clones only and misses some. The sample records around 63,000 clones, approximately 81% being singletons. Sequences were obtained from peripheral blood. This chain uses TRBV5-1 with TRBJ1-5; D is perhaps TRBD1 (5 bases). This clonotype was sampled from a man between 60 and 75 years old with COVID-19, enrolled during active disease. As DNA, the CDR3 is TGCGCCAGCAGCTTGGAAGGGGTCAATCAGCCCCAGCATTTT. This encodes CASSLEGVNQPQHF. The full variable domain, in which reference TRBV5-1 and TRBJ1-5 provide the parts outside the CDR3, is KAGVTQTPRYLIKTRGQQVTLSCSPISGHRSVSWYQQTPGQGLQFLFEYFSETQRNKGNFPGRFSGRQFSNSRSEMNVSTLELGDSALYLCASSLEGVNQPQHFGDGTRLSIL.